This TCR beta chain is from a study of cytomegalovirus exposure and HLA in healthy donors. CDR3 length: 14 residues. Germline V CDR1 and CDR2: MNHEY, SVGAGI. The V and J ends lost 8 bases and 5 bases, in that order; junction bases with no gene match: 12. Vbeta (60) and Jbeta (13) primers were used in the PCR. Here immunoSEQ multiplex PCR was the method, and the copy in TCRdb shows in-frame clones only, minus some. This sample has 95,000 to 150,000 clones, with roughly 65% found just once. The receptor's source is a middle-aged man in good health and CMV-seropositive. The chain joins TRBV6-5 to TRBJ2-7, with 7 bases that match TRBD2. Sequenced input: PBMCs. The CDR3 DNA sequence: TGTGCCAGCTCTAGAGGGAGGGCCAGGGACGAGCAGTACTTC. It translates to CASSRGRARDEQYF.